A single sample gave rise to the 6 T cell receptor beta chains below, sequenced in a study of T cells after somatic rescue of genetic block. The table came from immunoSEQ multiplex PCR; TCRdb's copy has only in-frame clones and leaves some out. The table lists about 12,000 clones, 65% to 85% of them singletons. Input material: peripheral blood mononuclear cells (PBMCs). The receptor set was obtained from a boy aged 5-17 years.

The chain combines TRBV5-1 with TRBJ2-7; D call uncertain. Trimming shortened V by 1 base and J by 5 bases, and 10 bases separated the two germline ends. CDR1 and CDR2 from the germline V gene are SGHRS and YFSETQ. This CDR3 has 13 residues. The CDR3 DNA follows: TGCGCCAGCAGCTTGCGCGCTCGGAACGAGCAGTACTTC. Translated, it gives CASSLRARNEQYF.

This chain uses TRBV6-5 with TRBJ1-6; D is uncertain. The CDR3 loop spans 15 amino acids. Germline CDR1 MNHEY, CDR2 SVGAGI. The V end was cut by 6 bases, the J end by 6 bases, with 15 bases between. The CDR3, as DNA: TGTGCCAGCAGCCTCCGGCGGACGGCTAATTCACCCCTCCACTTT. Translation: CASSLRRTANSPLHF.

In its sample, this clone was seen once. For the CDR3, the DNA is TGTGCCAGCAGTTTCGGCCGCGGTGGTCCCGGGCCTATGAACACTGAAGCTTTCTTT. Translation gives CASSFGRGGPGPMNTEAFF. The chain recombines TRBV27 with TRBJ1-1; D unclear. The CDR3 consists of 19 residues. Trimming left V 3 bases short and J 0 bases short, with 23 bases between. Germline CDR1 reads MNHEY; CDR2 reads SMNVEV (reference sequence).

The chain couples TRBV5-1 to TRBJ2-7; TRBD2 might be the D (5 bases). The CDR3 spans 15 residues. Germline CDR1 reads SGHRS; CDR2 reads YFSETQ. With 0 bases removed from V and 4 bases from J, the gap between germline ends came to 14 bases. Here the CDR3 reads CASSLAQAGVYEQYF. CDR3 DNA: TGCGCCAGCAGCTTGGCCCAAGCCGGGGTATACGAGCAGTACTTC.

The chain links TRBV9 to TRBJ2-1; 9 bases map to TRBD1. With 6 bases clipped from V and 5 bases from J, the junction kept 9 bases outside the gene matches. Germline-derived CDR1 and CDR2 are SGDLS and YYNGEE. CDR3 length equals 15 residues. The chain's CDR3 is CASNAGDRDDNEQFF. The CDR3 coding sequence is TGTGCCAGCAATGCGGGGGACAGGGACGACAATGAGCAGTTCTTC.

The chain combines TRBV7-8 with TRBJ2-1; D is undetermined. Germline V lookup: CDR1 SGHVS, CDR2 FQNEAQ. This CDR3 spans 15 amino acids. V was shortened by 1 base and J by 0 bases, with 7 bases between the two germline ends. The CDR3 reads CASSLGVSSYNEQFF. The CDR3 DNA follows: TGTGCCAGCAGCTTAGGGGTAAGCTCCTACAATGAGCAGTTCTTC.